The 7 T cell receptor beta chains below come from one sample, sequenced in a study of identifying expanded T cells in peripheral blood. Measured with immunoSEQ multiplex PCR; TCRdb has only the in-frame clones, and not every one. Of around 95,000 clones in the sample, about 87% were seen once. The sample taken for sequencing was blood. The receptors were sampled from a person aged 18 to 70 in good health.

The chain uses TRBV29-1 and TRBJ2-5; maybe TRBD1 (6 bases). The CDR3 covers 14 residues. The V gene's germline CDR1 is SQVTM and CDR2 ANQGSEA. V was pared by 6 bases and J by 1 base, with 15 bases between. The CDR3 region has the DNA TGCAGCGTAGCGATCGGACAGATCCAAGAGACCCAGTACTTC. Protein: CSVAIGQIQETQYF.

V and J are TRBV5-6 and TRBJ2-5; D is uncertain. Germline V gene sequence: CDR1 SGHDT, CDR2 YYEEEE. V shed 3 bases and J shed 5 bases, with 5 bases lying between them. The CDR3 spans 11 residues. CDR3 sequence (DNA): TGTGCCAGCAGCTCGTCGGAGACCCAGTACTTC. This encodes CASSSSETQYF.

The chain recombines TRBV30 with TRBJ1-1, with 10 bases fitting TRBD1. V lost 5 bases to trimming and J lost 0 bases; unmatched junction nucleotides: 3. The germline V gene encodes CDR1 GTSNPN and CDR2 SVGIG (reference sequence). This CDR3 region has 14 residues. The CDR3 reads CAWDRGLVNTEAFF. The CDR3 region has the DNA TGTGCCTGGGACAGGGGGCTGGTGAACACTGAAGCTTTCTTT.

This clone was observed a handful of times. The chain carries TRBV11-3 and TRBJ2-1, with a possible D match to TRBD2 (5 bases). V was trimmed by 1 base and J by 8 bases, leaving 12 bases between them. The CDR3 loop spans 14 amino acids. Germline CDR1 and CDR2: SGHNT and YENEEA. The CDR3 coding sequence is TGTGCCAGCAGCTTAGTCCTAGCATCGCATGAGCAGTTCTTC. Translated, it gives CASSLVLASHEQFF.

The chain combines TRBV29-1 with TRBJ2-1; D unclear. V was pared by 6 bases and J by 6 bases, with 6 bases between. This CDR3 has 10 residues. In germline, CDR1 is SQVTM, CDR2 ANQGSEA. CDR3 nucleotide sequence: TGCAGCGTCCAGATCAATGAGCAGTTCTTC. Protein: CSVQINEQFF.

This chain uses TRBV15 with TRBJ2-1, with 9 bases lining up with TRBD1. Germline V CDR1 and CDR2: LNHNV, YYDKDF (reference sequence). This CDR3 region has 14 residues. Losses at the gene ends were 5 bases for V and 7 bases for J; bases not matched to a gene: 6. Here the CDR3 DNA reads TGTGCCACCAGCGCCAGACAGGGGGGTAATGAGCAGTTCTTC. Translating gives CATSARQGGNEQFF.

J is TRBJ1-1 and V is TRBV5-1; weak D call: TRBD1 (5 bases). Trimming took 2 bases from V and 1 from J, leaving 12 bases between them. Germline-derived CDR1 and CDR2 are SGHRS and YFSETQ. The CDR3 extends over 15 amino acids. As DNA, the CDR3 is TGCGCCAGCAGCTTTTGGGGCCCCGGGAACACTGAAGCTTTCTTT. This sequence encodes CASSFWGPGNTEAFF.